The clone carrying this TCR beta chain was observed a few times. This entry belongs to a study of shared T cell receptors in the human thymus. The CDR3 is 15 amino acids. The ends were cut back, 0 bases at V and 4 bases at J, with 13 bases in the middle. CDR1 is SGHTA and CDR2 is FQGNSA in the germline V gene. Only in-frame clones appear in the TCRdb table, and some are missing; sequencing was by immunoSEQ multiplex PCR. Of about 660,000 clones listed, over 75% are singletons. These data also featured in a second study, about human thymus T cells. That source reports: Having corrective surgery for congenital heart defects, healthy Finnish infants were the ones who donated. Resections removed during corrective heart surgery provided the thymus tissue used. Thymic and blood repertoires appeared to show biased V and J gene usage.

The receptor was isolated from a boy under three years old with a congenital heart defect. Sequencing was carried out using thymocytes. V is TRBV7-2 and J is TRBJ2-7; D is perhaps TRBD1 (6 bases). CDR3 amino acids: CASSLAGQGPYEQYF. CDR3 coding DNA: TGTGCCAGCAGCTTAGCCGGCCAGGGGCCGTACGAGCAGTACTTC.